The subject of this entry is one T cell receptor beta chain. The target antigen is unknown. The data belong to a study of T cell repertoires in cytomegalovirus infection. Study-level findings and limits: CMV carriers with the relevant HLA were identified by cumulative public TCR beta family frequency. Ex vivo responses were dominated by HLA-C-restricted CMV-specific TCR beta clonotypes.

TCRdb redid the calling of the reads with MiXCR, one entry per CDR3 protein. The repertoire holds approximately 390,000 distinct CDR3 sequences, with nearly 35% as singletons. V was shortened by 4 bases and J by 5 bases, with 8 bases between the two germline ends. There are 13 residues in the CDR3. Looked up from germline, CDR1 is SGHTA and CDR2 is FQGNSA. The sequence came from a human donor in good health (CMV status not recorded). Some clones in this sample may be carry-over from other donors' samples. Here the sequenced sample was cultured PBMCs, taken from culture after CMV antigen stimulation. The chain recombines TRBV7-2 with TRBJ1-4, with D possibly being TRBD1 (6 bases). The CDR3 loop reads CASSYGQNEKLFF. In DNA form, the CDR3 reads TGTGCCAGCAGCTACGGACAGAATGAAAAACTGTTTTTT.